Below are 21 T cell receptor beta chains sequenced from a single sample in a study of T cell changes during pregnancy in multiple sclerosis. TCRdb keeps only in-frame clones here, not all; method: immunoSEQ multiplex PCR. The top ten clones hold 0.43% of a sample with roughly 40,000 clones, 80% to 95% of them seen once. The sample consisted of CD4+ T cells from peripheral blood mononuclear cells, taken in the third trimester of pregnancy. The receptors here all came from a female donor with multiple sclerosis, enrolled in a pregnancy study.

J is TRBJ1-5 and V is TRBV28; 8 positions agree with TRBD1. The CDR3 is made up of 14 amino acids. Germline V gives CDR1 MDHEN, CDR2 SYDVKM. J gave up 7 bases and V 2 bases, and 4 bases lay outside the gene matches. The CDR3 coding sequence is TGTGCCAGCAGTTTACTGACAGGGGAACAGCCCCAGCATTTT. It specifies CASSLLTGEQPQHF.

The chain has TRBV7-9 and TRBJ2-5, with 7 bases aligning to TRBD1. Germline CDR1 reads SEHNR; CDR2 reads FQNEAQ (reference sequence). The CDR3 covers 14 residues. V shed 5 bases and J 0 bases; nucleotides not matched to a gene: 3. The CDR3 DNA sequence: TGTGCCAGCAGCACAGGGGTGTACCAAGAGACCCAGTACTTC. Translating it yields CASSTGVYQETQYF.

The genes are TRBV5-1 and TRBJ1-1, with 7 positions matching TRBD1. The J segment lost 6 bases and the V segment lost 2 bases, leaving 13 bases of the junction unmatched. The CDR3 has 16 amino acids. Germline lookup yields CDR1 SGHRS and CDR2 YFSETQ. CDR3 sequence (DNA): TGCGCCAGCAGCTTTATGGGACAGAGGGGTCAAGCTGAAGCTTTCTTT. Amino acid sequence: CASSFMGQRGQAEAFF.

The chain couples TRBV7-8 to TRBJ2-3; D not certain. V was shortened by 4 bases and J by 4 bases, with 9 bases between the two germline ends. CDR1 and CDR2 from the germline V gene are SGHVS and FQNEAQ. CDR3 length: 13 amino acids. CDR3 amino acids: CASSSRVADTQYF. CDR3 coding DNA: TGTGCCAGCAGCTCACGGGTGGCAGATACGCAGTATTTT.

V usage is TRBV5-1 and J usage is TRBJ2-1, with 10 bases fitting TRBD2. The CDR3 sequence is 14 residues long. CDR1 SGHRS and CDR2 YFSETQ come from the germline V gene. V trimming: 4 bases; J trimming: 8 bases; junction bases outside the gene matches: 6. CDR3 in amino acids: CASSGAGGWDEQFF. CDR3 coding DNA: TGCGCCAGCAGCGGAGCGGGAGGGTGGGATGAGCAGTTCTTC. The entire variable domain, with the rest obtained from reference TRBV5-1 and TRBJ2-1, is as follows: KAGVTQTPRYLIKTRGQQVTLSCSPISGHRSVSWYQQTPGQGLQFLFEYFSETQRNKGNFPGRFSGRQFSNSRSEMNVSTLELGDSALYLCASSGAGGWDEQFFGPGTRLTVL.

The CDR3 is CATTGGQTYNQPQHF. The CDR3, as DNA: TGTGCCACCACTGGGGGACAGACCTACAATCAGCCCCAGCATTTT. The J gene is TRBJ1-5, the V gene TRBV19, with 7 bases identical to TRBD1. V dropped 10 bases and J dropped 3; count of bases not matched to a gene: 12. The length of the CDR3 is 15 residues. From germline, CDR1 is LNHDA and CDR2 SQIVND (reference sequence). The variable domain in full, with the rest retrieved from reference TRBV19 and TRBJ1-5, is DGGITQSPKYLFRKEGQNVTLSCEQNLNHDAMYWYRQDPGQGLRLIYYSQIVNDFQKGDIAEGYSVSREKKESFPLTVTSAQKNPTAFYLCATTGGQTYNQPQHFGDGTRLSIL.

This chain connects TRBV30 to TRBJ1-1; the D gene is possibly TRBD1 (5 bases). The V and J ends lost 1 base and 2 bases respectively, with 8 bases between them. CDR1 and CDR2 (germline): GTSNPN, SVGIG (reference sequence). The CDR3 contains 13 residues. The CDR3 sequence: CAWSGQFNTEAFF. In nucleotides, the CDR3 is TGTGCCTGGAGTGGACAGTTCAACACTGAAGCTTTCTTT.

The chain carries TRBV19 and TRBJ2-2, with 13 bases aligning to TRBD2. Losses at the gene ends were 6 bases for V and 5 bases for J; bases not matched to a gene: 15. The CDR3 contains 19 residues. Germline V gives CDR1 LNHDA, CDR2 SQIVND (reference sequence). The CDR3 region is CASSGGRTSGRGRTGELFF. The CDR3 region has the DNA TGTGCCAGTAGCGGCGGGCGGACTAGCGGGAGAGGTCGAACCGGGGAGCTGTTTTTT.

CDR3 in amino acids: CASSLGREKLYNEQFF. The CDR3, as DNA: TGTGCCAGCAGCTTGGGGAGGGAGAAGCTCTACAATGAGCAGTTCTTC. The rearrangement joins TRBV5-4 to TRBJ2-1; D is possibly TRBD2 (6 bases). Germline lookup yields CDR1 SGHNT and CDR2 YYREEE (reference sequence). Trimming shortened V by 0 bases and J by 3 bases, and 13 bases separated the two germline ends. The CDR3 length is 16 residues. Full variable domain (rest looked up from reference TRBV5-4 and TRBJ2-1): ETGVTQSPTHLIKTRGQQVTLRCSSQSGHNTVSWYQQALGQGPQFIFQYYREEENGRGNFPPRFSGLQFPNYSSELNVNALELDDSALYLCASSLGREKLYNEQFFGPGTRLTVL.

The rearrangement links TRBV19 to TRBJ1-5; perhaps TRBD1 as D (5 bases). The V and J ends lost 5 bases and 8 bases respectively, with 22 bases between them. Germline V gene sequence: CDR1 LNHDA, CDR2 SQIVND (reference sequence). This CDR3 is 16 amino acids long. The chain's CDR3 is CASSPRTPQPGEPQHF. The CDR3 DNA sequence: TGTGCCAGTAGTCCACGGACTCCTCAACCGGGGGAGCCCCAGCATTTT.

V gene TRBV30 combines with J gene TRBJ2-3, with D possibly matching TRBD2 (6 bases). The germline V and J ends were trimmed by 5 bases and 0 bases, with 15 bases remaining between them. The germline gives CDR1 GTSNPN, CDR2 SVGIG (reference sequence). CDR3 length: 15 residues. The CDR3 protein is CAWGAGTHSTDTQYF. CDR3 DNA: TGTGCCTGGGGAGCGGGTACACATAGCACAGATACGCAGTATTTT.

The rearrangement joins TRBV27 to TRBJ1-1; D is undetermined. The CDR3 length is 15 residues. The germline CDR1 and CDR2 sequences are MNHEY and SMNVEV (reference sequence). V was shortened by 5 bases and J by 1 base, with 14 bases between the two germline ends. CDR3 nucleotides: TGTGCCAGCAGTGGCCCGTCAGGTCCGAACACTGAAGCTTTCTTT. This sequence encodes CASSGPSGPNTEAFF.

The CDR3 sequence: CASRRRGDGYTF. CDR3 sequence (DNA): TGTGCCAGCAGACGGAGGGGAGACGGCTACACCTTC. The rearrangement links TRBV6-5 to TRBJ1-2, with D maybe TRBD1 (5 bases). Germline V gene lookup returns CDR1 MNHEY and CDR2 SVGAGI. V gave up 6 bases and J gave up 8 bases, with 13 bases separating them. The CDR3 loop spans 12 amino acids.

The CDR3 spells CAGKHTGKYNEQFF. CDR3 DNA sequence: TGTGCCGGGAAACATACAGGGAAATACAATGAGCAGTTCTTC. The chain has TRBV6-9 and TRBJ2-1, with D tentatively TRBD1 (6 bases). Germline assignment: CDR1 MNHGY and CDR2 SVAAGI. Trimming took off 11 bases at V and 4 bases at J, with 18 bases between the two ends. The length of the CDR3 is 14 residues.

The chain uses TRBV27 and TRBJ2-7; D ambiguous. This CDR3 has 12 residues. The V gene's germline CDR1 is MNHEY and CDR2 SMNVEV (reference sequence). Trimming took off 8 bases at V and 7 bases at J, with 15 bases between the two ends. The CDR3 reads CASGRQGWEQYF. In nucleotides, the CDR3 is TGTGCCAGCGGAAGACAAGGCTGGGAGCAGTACTTC.

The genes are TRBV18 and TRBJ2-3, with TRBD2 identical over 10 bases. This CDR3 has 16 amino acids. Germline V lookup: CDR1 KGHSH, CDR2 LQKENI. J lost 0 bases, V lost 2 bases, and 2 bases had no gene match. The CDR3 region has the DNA TGTGCCAGCTCACCAAGGACTAGCGGAAGCACAGATACGCAGTATTTT. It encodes CASSPRTSGSTDTQYF.

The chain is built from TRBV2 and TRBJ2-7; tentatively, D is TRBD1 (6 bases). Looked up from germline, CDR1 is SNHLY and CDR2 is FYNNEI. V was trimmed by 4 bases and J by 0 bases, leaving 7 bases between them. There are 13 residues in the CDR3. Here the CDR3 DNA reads TGTGCCAGCAGTGGACAGGACTCCTACGAGCAGTACTTC. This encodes CASSGQDSYEQYF.

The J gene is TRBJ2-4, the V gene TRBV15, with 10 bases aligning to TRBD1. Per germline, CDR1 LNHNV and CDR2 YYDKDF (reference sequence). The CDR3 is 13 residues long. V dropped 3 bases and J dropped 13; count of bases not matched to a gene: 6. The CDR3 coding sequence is TGTGCCACCAGCAGCTCGAGGACAGGGGGGCAGTACTTC. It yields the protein CATSSSRTGGQYF.

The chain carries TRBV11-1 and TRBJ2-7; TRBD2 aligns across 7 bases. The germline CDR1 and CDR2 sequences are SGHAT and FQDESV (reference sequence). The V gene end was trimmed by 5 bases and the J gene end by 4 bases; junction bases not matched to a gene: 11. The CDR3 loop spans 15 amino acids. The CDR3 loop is CASSRGRGDLYEQYF. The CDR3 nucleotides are TGTGCCAGCAGCCGTGGACGGGGGGACCTTTACGAGCAGTACTTC.

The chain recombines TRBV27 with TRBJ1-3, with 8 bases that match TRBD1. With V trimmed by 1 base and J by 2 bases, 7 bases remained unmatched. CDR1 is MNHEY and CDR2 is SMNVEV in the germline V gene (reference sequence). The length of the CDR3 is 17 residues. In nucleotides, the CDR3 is TGTGCCAGCAGTTTATATGGTCTACAGGGGGCTGGAAACACCATATATTTT. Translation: CASSLYGLQGAGNTIYF.

The CDR3 sequence is CASSLRAGHSGNTIYF. The CDR3 bases are TGTGCCAGCAGTTTAAGGGCAGGGCACTCTGGAAACACCATATATTTT. This chain connects TRBV27 to TRBJ1-3; D possibly corresponds to TRBD1 (5 bases). Trimming cost V 2 bases and J 0 bases, with 11 bases left between them. Per the germline V gene, CDR1 is MNHEY and CDR2 is SMNVEV (reference sequence). CDR3 size: 16 residues.